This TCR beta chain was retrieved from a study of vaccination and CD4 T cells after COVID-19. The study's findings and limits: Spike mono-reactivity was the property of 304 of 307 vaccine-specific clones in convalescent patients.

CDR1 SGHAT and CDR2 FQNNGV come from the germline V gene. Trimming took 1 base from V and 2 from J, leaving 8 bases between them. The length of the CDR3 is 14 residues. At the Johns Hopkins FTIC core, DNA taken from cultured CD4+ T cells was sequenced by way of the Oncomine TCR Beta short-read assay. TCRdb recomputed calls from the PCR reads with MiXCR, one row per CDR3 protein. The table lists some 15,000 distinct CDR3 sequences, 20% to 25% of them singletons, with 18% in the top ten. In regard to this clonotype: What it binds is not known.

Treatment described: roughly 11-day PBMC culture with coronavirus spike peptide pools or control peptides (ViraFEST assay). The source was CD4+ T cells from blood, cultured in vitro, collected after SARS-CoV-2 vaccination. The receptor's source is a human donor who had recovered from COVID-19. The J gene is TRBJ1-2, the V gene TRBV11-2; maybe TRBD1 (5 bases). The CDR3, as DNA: TGTGCCAGCAGCTTAGGGACAAAAAACTATGGCTACACCTTC. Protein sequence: CASSLGTKNYGYTF.